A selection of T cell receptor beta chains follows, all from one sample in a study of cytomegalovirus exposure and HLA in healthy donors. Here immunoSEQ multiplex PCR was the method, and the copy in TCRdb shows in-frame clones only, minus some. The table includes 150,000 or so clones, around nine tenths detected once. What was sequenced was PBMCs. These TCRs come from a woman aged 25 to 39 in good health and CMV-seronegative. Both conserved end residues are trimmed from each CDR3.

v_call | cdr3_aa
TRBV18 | ASSTGIRDGYT
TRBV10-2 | ASSAHSTAEQF
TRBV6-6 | AMRQGATYEQY
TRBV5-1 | ASSLAWGQNTEAF
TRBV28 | ASSGSTGDYGYT
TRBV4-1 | ASSQGPSTPLEQY
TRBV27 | ASSSDFRGYLTGELF
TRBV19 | ASGQGGETQY
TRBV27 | ASSPTGTYPLH
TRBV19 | ASGSGGPDTQY
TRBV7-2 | ASSPHKIGTGSNSPLH
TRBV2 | AGGGAWNEQF
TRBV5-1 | ASSPGLASLGEQF
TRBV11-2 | ASSLGVVGRTY
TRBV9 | ASSGRNSYLY
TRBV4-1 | ASSRGTEGYT
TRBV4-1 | ASSQVTTASSGANVLT
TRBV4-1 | ASSQDHERFELYGYT
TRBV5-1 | ASSSTGDGWGYT
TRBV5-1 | ASSFTEGYGYT
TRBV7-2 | ASSHVTSGLNNEQF
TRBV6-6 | ASSYTPAPEAEQY
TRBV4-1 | ASSQVQGSYEQY
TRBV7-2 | ASSSHRDSYEQY
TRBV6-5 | ASRGTVQETQY
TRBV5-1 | ASSLGGAGNQPQH
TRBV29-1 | SVGTGNTGELF
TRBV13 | ASSFGTLYEQY
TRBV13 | ASSLGRGRGSYGYT
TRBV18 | ASSPGEVRYEQY
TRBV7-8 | ASSLDRTSPLH
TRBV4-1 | ASSLAGGITDTQY
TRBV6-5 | ASSKPVQGTYEQY
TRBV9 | ASSSRTGGASEKLF
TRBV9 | ASSAPSEGQETQY
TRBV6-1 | ASSEAMRVYEQF
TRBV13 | ASSLGPETGVSYEQY